These 25 T cell receptor beta chains were all obtained from the same sample, sequenced in a study of cytomegalovirus exposure and HLA in healthy donors. PCR involved 60 Vbeta and 13 Jbeta primers. Here immunoSEQ multiplex PCR was the method, and the copy in TCRdb shows in-frame clones only, minus some. Of 90,000 to 120,000 clones in the sample, around four fifths were seen once. Sequencing input: PBMCs. The receptor set was obtained from a man aged 25-45 years in good health and CMV-seronegative.

The J gene is TRBJ2-1, the V gene TRBV10-1; 9 bases are shared with TRBD2. CDR3 length equals 16 residues. Germline lookup yields CDR1 WNHNN and CDR2 SYGVQD (reference sequence). The trim removed 0 bases at V and 5 bases at J, leaving 5 bases unmatched. The CDR3 DNA reads TGCGCCAGCAGTGAGTCGGGGTCTAGCGGGGACAATGAGCAGTTCTTC. It specifies CASSESGSSGDNEQFF.

This sequence joins TRBV7-2 and TRBJ2-1, with a tentative D call TRBD1 (6 bases). The germline V gene has CDR1 SGHTA and CDR2 FQGNSA. The CDR3 has 16 amino acids. Trimming stripped 0 bases from V and 4 bases from J, with 13 bases between. The CDR3 loop reads CASSLAQGSIYNEQFF. The CDR3 DNA reads TGTGCCAGCAGCTTAGCGCAGGGGTCGATTTACAATGAGCAGTTCTTC.

The DNA of the CDR3 is TGTGCCAGCAGCACCTCAGCGGGAGTGAATGAGCAGTTCTTC. This codes for CASSTSAGVNEQFF. The V call is TRBV28, the J call TRBJ2-1; 8 bases line up with TRBD2. The V gene's germline CDR1 is MDHEN and CDR2 SYDVKM. J was trimmed by 7 bases and V by 6 bases; bases with no gene match: 8. The CDR3 consists of 14 residues.

The chain joins TRBV23-1 to TRBJ2-3; possibly TRBD2 for D (5 bases). TRBV23-1 is filed as an ORF, its function uncertain. This CDR3 comprises 14 residues. The V gene lost 7 bases and the J gene lost 1 base, with 12 bases spanning the gap. The CDR3 region is CASTQPGGTDTQYF. The CDR3 DNA is TGCGCCAGCACCCAACCCGGGGGCACAGATACGCAGTATTTT.

This clone was seen only a few times. This chain connects TRBV6-1 to TRBJ2-7; 7 positions match TRBD1. The trim removed 10 bases at V and 3 bases at J, leaving 12 bases unmatched. The CDR3 is made up of 14 amino acids. Germline assignment: CDR1 MNHNS and CDR2 SASEGT. The CDR3 protein is CATVGTAFDYEQYF. The CDR3 coding sequence is TGTGCCACCGTAGGGACAGCGTTCGACTACGAGCAGTACTTC.

The rearrangement links TRBV7-3 to TRBJ2-1, with 11 bases identical to TRBD2. CDR3 length equals 14 residues. Germline V gene data show CDR1 as SGHTA and CDR2 as FQGTGA. V gave up 4 bases and J gave up 6 bases; unmatched junction bases: 2. CDR3: CASSSGLAANEQFF. The CDR3 nucleotides are TGTGCCAGCAGCTCGGGACTAGCGGCCAATGAGCAGTTCTTC.

This sequence joins TRBV29-1 and TRBJ1-4; 9 bases line up with TRBD1. This CDR3 has 14 residues. After removal of 0 bases from V and 11 bases from J, the junction contained 7 bases not matched to a gene. Germline assignment: CDR1 SQVTM and CDR2 ANQGSEA. The CDR3 sequence is CSVEESGQGRKLFF. CDR3 in DNA: TGCAGCGTTGAAGAGTCAGGACAGGGGAGGAAACTGTTTTTT.

This clone was seen a few times. This chain uses TRBV6-6 with TRBJ1-2, with TRBD1 matching 7 bases. The CDR3 extends over 14 amino acids. Germline assignment: CDR1 MNHNY and CDR2 SVGAGI (reference sequence). Trimming cost V 6 bases and J 1 base; bases outside gene matches: 5. The CDR3 nucleotides are TGTGCCAGCAGGACGGGACAGCTTAACTATGGCTACACCTTC. It specifies CASRTGQLNYGYTF.

The chain employs TRBV1 and TRBJ2-1; the table's D call TRBD2 went unverified against the DNA. TRBV1 is listed as a pseudogene. The CDR3 length is 19 residues. The CDR3 reads CTSSQGFSGRAWSYNEQFF. CDR3 bases: TGCACCAGCAGCCAAGGTTTTAGCGGGAGGGCTTGGTCCTACAATGAGCAGTTCTTC.

The chain combines TRBV4-2 with TRBJ2-6; D is possibly TRBD1 (5 bases). The germline V gene has CDR1 LGHNA and CDR2 YNFKEQ. V shed 0 bases and J shed 1 base, with 13 bases lying between them. This CDR3 comprises 18 residues. CDR3 in amino acids: CASSQDLAGLSGANVLTF. In nucleotides, the CDR3 is TGTGCCAGCAGCCAAGATCTGGCAGGGTTATCTGGGGCCAACGTCCTGACTTTC.

V usage is TRBV28 and J usage is TRBJ2-7, with D possibly matching TRBD2 (7 bases). With 7 bases removed from V and 3 bases from J, the gap between germline ends came to 13 bases. CDR1 is MDHEN and CDR2 is SYDVKM in the germline V gene. The CDR3 is 13 residues long. The CDR3 sequence is CASTGGGGYEQYF. The DNA of the CDR3 is TGTGCCAGCACTGGCGGGGGCGGCTACGAGCAGTACTTC.

This rearrangement joins TRBV5-1 to TRBJ2-6; TRBD1 matches 10 bases. Germline assignment: CDR1 SGHRS and CDR2 YFSETQ. This CDR3 is 17 amino acids long. The V segment lost 3 bases and the J segment 2 bases; nucleotides outside the gene matches: 5. The DNA for the CDR3 is TGCGCCAGCAGCTGGATGACAGGGGGCACTGGGGCCAACGTCCTGACTTTC. Translated, it gives CASSWMTGGTGANVLTF.

The rearrangement uses TRBV30 and TRBJ1-2; 9 nucleotides line up with TRBD1. The CDR3 totals 13 residues. Germline V gene lookup returns CDR1 GTSNPN and CDR2 SVGIG (reference sequence). The V and J ends lost 0 bases and 5 bases, in that order; junction bases with no gene match: 1. CDR3 in DNA: TGTGCCTGGAGTGTACAGGGGGCTTATGGCTACACCTTC. Its translation: CAWSVQGAYGYTF.

This clone was observed a few times. The chain couples TRBV7-2 to TRBJ1-1, with TRBD1 matching 7 bases. The CDR3 runs to 13 residues. Trimming took 5 bases from V and 3 from J; bases not matched to a gene: 3. CDR1 and CDR2 from the germline V gene are SGHTA and FQGNSA. Here the CDR3 reads CASSRQGHTEAFF. The CDR3 nucleotides are TGTGCCAGCAGCCGACAGGGCCACACTGAAGCTTTCTTT.

This clone was recorded a few times. In the same sample, other DNA sequences code for this CDR3. The rearrangement uses TRBV9 and TRBJ1-1, with D uncertain. V dropped 0 bases and J dropped 2 bases, with 8 bases sitting between them. CDR3 length: 14 residues. CDR1 is SGDLS and CDR2 is YYNGEE in the germline V gene. DNA for the CDR3: TGTGCCAGCAGCGTAGCTACAGATAACACTGAAGCTTTCTTT. It codes for CASSVATDNTEAFF.

V and J are TRBV5-1 and TRBJ2-7, with 10 bases identical to TRBD1. This CDR3 comprises 15 residues. The J segment lost 3 bases and the V segment lost 4 bases, leaving 7 bases of the junction unmatched. Germline V gene data show CDR1 as SGHRS and CDR2 as YFSETQ. The CDR3 DNA sequence: TGCGCCAGCAGCCCGGGACAGGGGAGGTACTACGAGCAGTACTTC. It codes for CASSPGQGRYYEQYF.

The genes are TRBV4-1 and TRBJ1-2; the D is unclear. Germline CDR1 and CDR2: MGHRA and YSYEKL. This CDR3 spans 14 amino acids. Trimming stripped 0 bases from V and 10 bases from J, with 15 bases between. The chain's CDR3 is CASSQDRGPSPYTF. The CDR3, as DNA: TGCGCCAGCAGCCAAGATCGCGGGCCTTCCCCCTACACCTTC.

The chain combines TRBV23-1 with TRBJ2-2, with a tentative D call TRBD2 (6 bases). TRBV23-1 is annotated as an ORF whose role is uncertain. Trimming removed 8 bases from V and 6 bases from J, with 16 bases in between. The CDR3 has 14 amino acids. The CDR3: CASAGPQTPGELFF. In DNA form, the CDR3 reads TGCGCCAGCGCGGGACCCCAAACACCCGGGGAGCTGTTTTTT.

The chain combines TRBV6-6 with TRBJ2-5, with D perhaps TRBD2 (6 bases). This CDR3 has 12 residues. Germline loops: CDR1 MNHNY, CDR2 SVGAGI (reference sequence). V lost 5 bases and J lost 2, with 6 bases in between. The CDR3 region is CASSSGQETQYF. CDR3 in DNA: TGTGCCAGCAGTAGCGGGCAAGAGACCCAGTACTTC.

The rearrangement joins TRBV28 to TRBJ2-3; 7 nucleotides agree with TRBD2. The J segment lost 0 bases and the V segment lost 2 bases, leaving 2 bases of the junction unmatched. The CDR3 extends over 15 amino acids. In germline, CDR1 is MDHEN, CDR2 SYDVKM. CDR3 residues: CASSLLAASTDTQYF. In DNA form, the CDR3 reads TGTGCCAGCAGTTTACTAGCGGCTAGCACAGATACGCAGTATTTT.

J is TRBJ1-1 and V is TRBV6-1; TRBD1 aligns across 7 bases. The J segment lost 1 base and the V segment lost 10 bases, leaving 9 bases of the junction unmatched. CDR1 MNHNS and CDR2 SASEGT come from the germline V gene. The CDR3 extends over 14 amino acids. The CDR3 DNA reads TGTGCCACCCTAATTGGACAGGCGAACACTGAAGCTTTCTTT. It is translated as CATLIGQANTEAFF.

The chain carries TRBV15 and TRBJ2-7; D remains unclear. This CDR3 has 12 amino acids. Trimming pared 1 base from V and 6 bases from J, leaving 7 bases between. Germline assignment: CDR1 LNHNV and CDR2 YYDKDF (reference sequence). The CDR3 spells CATSRGGIEQYF. CDR3 bases: TGTGCCACCAGCAGAGGTGGCATCGAGCAGTACTTC.

The chain carries TRBV30 and TRBJ1-5; D might be TRBD1 (5 bases). Between the trimmed V and J ends, which lost 3 bases and 4 bases, there was a span of 10 bases. Germline V gene data show CDR1 as GTSNPN and CDR2 as SVGIG (reference sequence). This CDR3 is built from 13 residues. The chain's CDR3 is CAWSPDSNQPQHF. For the CDR3, the DNA is TGTGCCTGGAGCCCAGACAGTAATCAGCCCCAGCATTTT. Supplemented by reference TRBV30 and TRBJ1-5, the full variable domain reads SQTIHQWPATLVQPVGSPLSLECTVEGTSNPNLYWYRQAAGRGLQLLFYSVGIGQISSEVPQNLSASRPQDRQFILSSKKLLLSDSGFYLCAWSPDSNQPQHFGDGTRLSIL.

The rearrangement joins TRBV27 to TRBJ1-4; 7 nucleotides align to TRBD1. V was pared by 4 bases and J by 4 bases, with 15 bases of the junction left unmatched. Germline V gene data show CDR1 as MNHEY and CDR2 as SMNVEV (reference sequence). This CDR3 has 18 residues. CDR3 sequence reads: CASSSEDPPGQNNEKLFF. The DNA for the CDR3 is TGTGCCAGCAGTTCTGAGGACCCGCCGGGACAGAATAATGAAAAACTGTTTTTT. Based on the CDR3 plus reference TRBV27 and TRBJ1-4, the full variable domain is EAQVTQNPRYLITVTGKKLTVTCSQNMNHEYMSWYRQDPGLGLRQIYYSMNVEVTDKGDVPEGYKVSRKEKRNFPLILESPSPNQTSLYFCASSSEDPPGQNNEKLFFGSGTQLSVL.

The chain is built from TRBV11-2 and TRBJ2-7; 9 nucleotides match TRBD2. The V gene end was trimmed by 5 bases and the J gene end by 4 bases; junction bases not matched to a gene: 9. CDR1 is SGHAT, CDR2 FQNNGV, per germline. CDR3 size: 15 residues. The CDR3 nucleotides are TGTGCCAGCAGCGTAGGGACTAGCCAGTTTTACGAGCAGTACTTC. It translates to CASSVGTSQFYEQYF.